The 18 T cell receptor beta chains in this list originate from one sample, sequenced in a study of cytomegalovirus exposure and HLA in healthy donors. Researchers ran the PCR with 60 Vbeta and 13 Jbeta primers. Using immunoSEQ multiplex PCR, the repertoire was profiled, and TCRdb retains in-frame clones only, with some absent. The table shows about 110,000 clones, with 79% occurring only once. The sample taken for sequencing was PBMCs. The receptor set was obtained from a man aged 25 to 45 in good health and CMV-seropositive.

The table lists this clone with a few counts. The chain uses TRBV6-1 and TRBJ2-5; TRBD1 matches at 8 bases. The trim removed 2 bases at V and 2 bases at J, leaving 7 bases unmatched. This CDR3 spans 16 amino acids. Germline CDR1 is MNHNS and CDR2 is SASEGT. The CDR3 is CASSEQGALEQETQYF. The CDR3 coding sequence is TGTGCCAGCAGTGAACAGGGGGCGCTCGAGCAAGAGACCCAGTACTTC.

This clone was counted only a few times. The chain combines TRBV14 with TRBJ2-6; D unclear. With 8 bases removed from V and 0 bases from J, the gap between germline ends came to 5 bases. The CDR3 runs 13 residues. Germline CDR1 reads SGHDN; CDR2 reads FVKESK. The CDR3 DNA follows: TGTGCCAGCCAGGTCTCTGGGGCCAACGTCCTGACTTTC. This translates into CASQVSGANVLTF.

CDR3 sequence (DNA): TGCGCCAGCAAACTGGCGGCAGGGGTGGGCAATCAGCCCCAGCATTTT. This gives the protein CASKLAAGVGNQPQHF. J is TRBJ1-5 and V is TRBV4-1; the D gene is possibly TRBD1 (6 bases). Germline V CDR1 and CDR2: MGHRA, YSYEKL. V was trimmed by 7 bases and J by 2 bases, leaving 18 bases between them. This CDR3 has 16 amino acids.

The chain carries TRBV10-3 and TRBJ1-1; D perhaps matches TRBD1 (6 bases). The length of the CDR3 is 12 residues. Germline assignment: CDR1 ENHRY and CDR2 SYGVKD. V gave up 10 bases and J gave up 6 bases, with 15 bases separating them. For the CDR3, the DNA is TGTGCCACCAAGGGGGGGGATCCTGAAGCTTTCTTT. Residues: CATKGGDPEAFF.

The V gene is TRBV5-8, the J gene TRBJ1-6, with 7 bases lining up with TRBD1. V was clipped by 4 bases and J by 11 bases; unmatched bases: 6. CDR1 is SGHTS, CDR2 YDEGEE, per germline. The CDR3 loop spans 13 amino acids. In DNA, the CDR3 is TGTGCCAGCAGCCCCGACAGGGTAACACCCCTCCACTTT. It yields the protein CASSPDRVTPLHF.

This clone was picked up a small number of times. The chain uses TRBV11-2 and TRBJ2-2; D gene unclear. The CDR3 loop spans 15 amino acids. Per the germline V gene, CDR1 is SGHAT and CDR2 is FQNNGV. V lost 1 base to trimming and J lost 5 bases, with 11 bases between them. Here the CDR3 DNA reads TGTGCCAGCAGCTTAGCGGTCGGCGGTACCGGGGAGCTGTTTTTT. Translating it yields CASSLAVGGTGELFF.

V is TRBV7-8 and J is TRBJ2-3; 10 bases map to TRBD2. Germline V gene data show CDR1 as SGHVS and CDR2 as FQNEAQ. J lost 4 bases, V lost 4 bases, and 5 bases had no gene match. The CDR3 extends over 15 amino acids. CDR3 protein: CASSSGTSDSDTQYF. For the CDR3, the DNA is TGTGCCAGCAGCTCCGGGACTAGCGATTCAGATACGCAGTATTTT. Variable domain in full (rest from reference TRBV7-8 and TRBJ2-3): GAGVSQSPRYKVAKRGQDVALRCDPISGHVSLFWYQQALGQGPEFLTYFQNEAQLDKSGLPSDRFFAERPEGSVSTLKIQRTQQEDSAVYLCASSSGTSDSDTQYFGPGTRLTVL.

The chain couples TRBV29-1 to TRBJ2-7; TRBD1 agrees at 9 bases. The V and J ends lost 7 bases and 1 base, in that order; junction bases with no gene match: 2. Germline V gene lookup returns CDR1 SQVTM and CDR2 ANQGSEA. CDR3 size: 12 residues. The DNA of the CDR3 is TGCAGCGGTGGGACAGGGTCCTACGAGCAGTACTTC. It yields the protein CSGGTGSYEQYF.

The CDR3 DNA follows: TGCGCCAGCAGCCCCCTGAGGTCCGCCGAGGAGGAGACCCAGTACTTC. Its protein product is CASSPLRSAEEETQYF. This chain uses TRBV5-1 with TRBJ2-5, with D uncertain. CDR1 SGHRS and CDR2 YFSETQ come from the germline V gene. The V and J ends lost 4 bases and 5 bases respectively, with 21 bases between them. The CDR3 loop spans 16 amino acids. The full variable domain, in which reference TRBV5-1 and TRBJ2-5 provide the parts outside the CDR3, is KAGVTQTPRYLIKTRGQQVTLSCSPISGHRSVSWYQQTPGQGLQFLFEYFSETQRNKGNFPGRFSGRQFSNSRSEMNVSTLELGDSALYLCASSPLRSAEEETQYFGPGTRLLVL.

This clone was seen a few times. The chain recombines TRBV7-2 with TRBJ2-2, with TRBD2 matching over 8 bases. CDR3 length equals 16 residues. Losses at the gene ends were 4 bases for V and 8 bases for J; bases not matched to a gene: 12. CDR1 is SGHTA and CDR2 is FQGNSA in the germline V gene. CDR3 bases: TGTGCCAGCAGCTCCGGGAGGCGGGGGGTTACTGGGGAGCTGTTTTTT. Amino acid sequence: CASSSGRRGVTGELFF.

V and J are TRBV5-4 and TRBJ2-2; 10 bases map to TRBD1. Germline values: CDR1 SGHNT, CDR2 YYREEE (reference sequence). The CDR3 extends over 15 amino acids. Losses at the gene ends were 3 bases for V and 3 bases for J; bases not matched to a gene: 2. The CDR3 nucleotides read TGTGCCAGCAGCTCGGACAGGGGGGACACCGGGGAGCTGTTTTTT. This gives the protein CASSSDRGDTGELFF.

This chain uses TRBV4-2 with TRBJ2-3, with D possibly TRBD1 on 5 matching bases. CDR3 length equals 13 residues. Per the germline V gene, CDR1 is LGHNA and CDR2 is YNFKEQ. The V end lost 3 bases, the J end lost 4 bases, and 8 bases lay between the germline ends. The CDR3 coding sequence is TGTGCCAGCAGCCAGCAACAGGCAGATACGCAGTATTTT. Amino acid sequence: CASSQQQADTQYF.

The chain joins TRBV19 to TRBJ1-1; D not resolved. V lost 3 bases and J 2 bases, leaving 7 bases between the germline ends. The CDR3 consists of 13 residues. Germline loops: CDR1 LNHDA, CDR2 SQIVND (reference sequence). CDR3: CASSILFNTEAFF. CDR3 sequence (DNA): TGTGCCAGTAGTATCCTTTTTAACACTGAAGCTTTCTTT.

This clone has more than one count but fewer than ten. This chain links TRBV10-3 with TRBJ2-7, with unresolved D. The CDR3 consists of 11 residues. Trimming shortened V by 3 bases and J by 4 bases, and 4 bases separated the two germline ends. Germline assignment: CDR1 ENHRY and CDR2 SYGVKD. The CDR3 DNA reads as TGTGCCATCAGTGACAGGTACGAGCAGTACTTC. This sequence encodes CAISDRYEQYF.

This clone came up a few times. The chain recombines TRBV6-6 with TRBJ1-1, with 7 bases aligning to TRBD1. V gave up 2 bases and J gave up 4 bases; unmatched junction bases: 7. The CDR3 loop spans 15 amino acids. Germline-derived CDR1 and CDR2 are MNHNY and SVGAGI (reference sequence). CDR3 protein: CASSYGTATGTEAFF. For the CDR3, the DNA is TGTGCCAGCAGTTACGGGACAGCGACTGGCACTGAAGCTTTCTTT.

The chain joins TRBV4-1 to TRBJ2-3; 8 bases agree with TRBD1. Losses at the gene ends were 0 bases for V and 3 bases for J; bases not matched to a gene: 17. Germline V gene sequence: CDR1 MGHRA, CDR2 YSYEKL. The CDR3 covers 20 residues. The CDR3 spells CASSQDTFVRAGGLTDTQYF. The CDR3 DNA follows: TGCGCCAGCAGCCAAGATACTTTCGTCCGGGCAGGGGGCTTGACAGATACGCAGTATTTT.

V gene TRBV30 combines with J gene TRBJ2-7; 9 nucleotides line up with TRBD1. The length of the CDR3 is 15 residues. Germline-derived CDR1 and CDR2 are GTSNPN and SVGIG (reference sequence). V gave up 0 bases and J gave up 2 bases; unmatched junction bases: 5. The CDR3 nucleotides are TGTGCCTGGAGTGTAGTGACAGGGGGTGCCTACGAGCAGTACTTC. Its translation: CAWSVVTGGAYEQYF. Looking up the rest from reference TRBV30 and TRBJ2-7 gives the full variable domain: SQTIHQWPATLVQPVGSPLSLECTVEGTSNPNLYWYRQAAGRGLQLLFYSVGIGQISSEVPQNLSASRPQDRQFILSSKKLLLSDSGFYLCAWSVVTGGAYEQYFGPGTRLTVT.

V usage is TRBV27 and J usage is TRBJ1-1, with D possibly being TRBD1 (5 bases). This CDR3 contains 13 residues. The V end lost 1 base, the J end lost 10 bases, and 13 bases lay between the germline ends. The V gene's germline CDR1 is MNHEY and CDR2 SMNVEV (reference sequence). The CDR3 DNA reads TGTGCCAGCAGTTTATTGGGGGGGACGGGAGCTTTCTTT. It translates to CASSLLGGTGAFF.